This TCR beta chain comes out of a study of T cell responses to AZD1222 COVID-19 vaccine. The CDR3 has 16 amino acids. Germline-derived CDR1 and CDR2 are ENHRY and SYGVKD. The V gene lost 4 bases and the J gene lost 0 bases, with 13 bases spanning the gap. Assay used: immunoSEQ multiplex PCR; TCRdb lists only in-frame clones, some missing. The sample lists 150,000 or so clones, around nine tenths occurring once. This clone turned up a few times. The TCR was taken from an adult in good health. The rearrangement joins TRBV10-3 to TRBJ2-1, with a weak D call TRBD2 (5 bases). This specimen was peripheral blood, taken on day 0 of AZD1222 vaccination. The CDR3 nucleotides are TGTGCCATCAGTGGGGGAGTCACGAGCTCCTACAATGAGCAGTTCTTC. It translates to CAISGGVTSSYNEQFF.